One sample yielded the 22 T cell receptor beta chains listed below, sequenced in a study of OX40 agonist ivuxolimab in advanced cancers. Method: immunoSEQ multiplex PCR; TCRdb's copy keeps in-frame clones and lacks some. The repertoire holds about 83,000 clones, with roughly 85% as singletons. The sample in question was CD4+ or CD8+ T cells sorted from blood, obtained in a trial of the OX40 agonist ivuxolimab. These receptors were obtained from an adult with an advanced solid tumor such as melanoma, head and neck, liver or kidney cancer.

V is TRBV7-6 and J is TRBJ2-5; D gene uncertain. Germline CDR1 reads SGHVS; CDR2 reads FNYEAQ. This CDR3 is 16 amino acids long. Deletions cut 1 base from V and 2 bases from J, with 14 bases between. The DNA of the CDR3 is TGTGCCAGCAGCTTAGAAGGGCGGAGTGGGCAAGAGACCCAGTACTTC. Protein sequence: CASSLEGRSGQETQYF.

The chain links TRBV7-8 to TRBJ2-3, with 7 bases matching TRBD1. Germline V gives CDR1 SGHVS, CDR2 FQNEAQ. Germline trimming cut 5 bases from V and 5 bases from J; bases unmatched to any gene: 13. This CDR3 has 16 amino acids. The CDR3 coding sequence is TGTGCCAGCAGCCCCCCAGGGGGTGGGTCTTTAGATACGCAGTATTTT. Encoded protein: CASSPPGGGSLDTQYF.

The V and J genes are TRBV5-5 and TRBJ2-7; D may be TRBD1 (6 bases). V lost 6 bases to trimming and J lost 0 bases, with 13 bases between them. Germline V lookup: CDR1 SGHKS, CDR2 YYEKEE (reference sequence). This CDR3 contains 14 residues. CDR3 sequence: CASIMTGHSYEQYF. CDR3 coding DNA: TGTGCCAGCATAATGACAGGACACTCCTACGAGCAGTACTTC.

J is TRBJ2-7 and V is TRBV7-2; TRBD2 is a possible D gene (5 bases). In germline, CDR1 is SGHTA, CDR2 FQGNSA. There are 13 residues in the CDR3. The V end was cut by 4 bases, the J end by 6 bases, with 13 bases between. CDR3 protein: CASSSGGRPEQYF. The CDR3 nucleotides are TGTGCCAGCAGCTCCGGAGGACGACCCGAGCAGTACTTC.

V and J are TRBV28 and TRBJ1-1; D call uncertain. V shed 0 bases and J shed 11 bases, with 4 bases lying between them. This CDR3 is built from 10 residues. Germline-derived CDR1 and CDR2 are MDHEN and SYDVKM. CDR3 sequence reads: CASSLWLAFF. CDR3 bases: TGTGCCAGCAGTTTATGGTTGGCTTTCTTT.

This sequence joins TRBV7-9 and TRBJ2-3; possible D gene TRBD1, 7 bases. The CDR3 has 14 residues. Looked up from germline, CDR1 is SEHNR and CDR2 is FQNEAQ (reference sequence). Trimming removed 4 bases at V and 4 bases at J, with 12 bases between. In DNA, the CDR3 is TGTGCCAGCAGCTCCAGGGGGGCCCCAGATACGCAGTATTTT. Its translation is CASSSRGAPDTQYF.

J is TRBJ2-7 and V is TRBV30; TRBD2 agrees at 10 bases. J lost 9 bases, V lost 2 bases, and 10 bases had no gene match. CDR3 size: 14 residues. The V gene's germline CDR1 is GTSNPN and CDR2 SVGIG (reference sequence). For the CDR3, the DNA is TGTGCCTGGAGTAAGGGGCTAGCGGGGGTTCGGCAGTACTTC. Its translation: CAWSKGLAGVRQYF.

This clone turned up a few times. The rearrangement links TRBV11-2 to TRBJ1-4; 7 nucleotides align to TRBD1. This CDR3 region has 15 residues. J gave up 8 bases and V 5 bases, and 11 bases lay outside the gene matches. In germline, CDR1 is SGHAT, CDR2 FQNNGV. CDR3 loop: CASSRMTGSGEKLFF. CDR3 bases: TGTGCCAGCAGCCGAATGACAGGGAGTGGCGAAAAACTGTTTTTT.

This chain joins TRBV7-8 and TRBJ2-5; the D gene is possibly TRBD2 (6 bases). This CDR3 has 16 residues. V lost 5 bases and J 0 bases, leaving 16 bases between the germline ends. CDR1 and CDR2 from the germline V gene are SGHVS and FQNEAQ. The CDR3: CASSPAGLLYQETQYF. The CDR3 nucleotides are TGTGCCAGCAGCCCGGCGGGACTTCTGTACCAAGAGACCCAGTACTTC.

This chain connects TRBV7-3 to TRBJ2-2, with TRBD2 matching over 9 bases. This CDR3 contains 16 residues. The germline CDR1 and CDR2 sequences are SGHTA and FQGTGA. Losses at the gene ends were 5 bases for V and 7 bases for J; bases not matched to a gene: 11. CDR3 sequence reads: CASSPAGGGAVGELFF. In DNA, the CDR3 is TGTGCCAGCAGCCCAGCCGGCGGGGGGGCCGTCGGGGAGCTGTTTTTT. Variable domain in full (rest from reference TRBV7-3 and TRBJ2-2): GAGVSQTPSNKVTEKGKYVELRCDPISGHTALYWYRQSLGQGPEFLIYFQGTGAADDSGLPNDRFFAVRPEGSVSTLKIQRTERGDSAVYLCASSPAGGGAVGELFFGEGSRLTVL.

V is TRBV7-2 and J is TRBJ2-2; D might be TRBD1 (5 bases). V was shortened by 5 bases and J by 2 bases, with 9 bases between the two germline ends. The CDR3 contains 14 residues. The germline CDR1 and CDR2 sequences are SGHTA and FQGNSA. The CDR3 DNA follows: TGTGCCAGCAGCCCAGACAGTAACACCGGGGAGCTGTTTTTT. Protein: CASSPDSNTGELFF. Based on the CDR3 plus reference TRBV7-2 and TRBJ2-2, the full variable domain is GAGVSQSPSNKVTEKGKDVELRCDPISGHTALYWYRQSLGQGLEFLIYFQGNSAPDKSGLPSDRFSAERTGGSVSTLTIQRTQQEDSAVYLCASSPDSNTGELFFGEGSRLTVL.

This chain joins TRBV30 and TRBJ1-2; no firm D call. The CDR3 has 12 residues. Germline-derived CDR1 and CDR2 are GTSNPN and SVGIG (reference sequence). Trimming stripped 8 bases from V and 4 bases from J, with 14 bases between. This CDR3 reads CALGLALYGYTF. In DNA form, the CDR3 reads TGTGCCCTCGGTCTTGCCCTCTATGGCTACACCTTC.

The CDR3, as DNA: TGTGCCAGCAGGAGCGGGGGGGCCTCCTACGAGCAGTACTTC. Its translation is CASRSGGASYEQYF. The chain links TRBV6-5 to TRBJ2-7, with TRBD2 matching 10 bases. From germline, CDR1 is MNHEY and CDR2 SVGAGI. V lost 6 bases to trimming and J lost 0 bases; unmatched junction nucleotides: 2. CDR3 length equals 14 residues.

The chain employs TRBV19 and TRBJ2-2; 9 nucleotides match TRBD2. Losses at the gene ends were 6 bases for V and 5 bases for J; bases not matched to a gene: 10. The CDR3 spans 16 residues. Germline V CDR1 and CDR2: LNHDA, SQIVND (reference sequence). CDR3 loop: CASSPSGRGGTGELFF. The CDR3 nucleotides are TGTGCCAGTAGCCCCTCGGGGCGGGGGGGTACCGGGGAGCTGTTTTTT.

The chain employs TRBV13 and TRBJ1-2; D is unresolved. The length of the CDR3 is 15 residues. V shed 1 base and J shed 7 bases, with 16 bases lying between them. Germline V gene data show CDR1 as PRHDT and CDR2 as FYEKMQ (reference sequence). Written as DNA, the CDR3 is TGTGCCAGCAGCTTAGAGGGTCTCCAGAAGTCTGGCTACACCTTC. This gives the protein CASSLEGLQKSGYTF.

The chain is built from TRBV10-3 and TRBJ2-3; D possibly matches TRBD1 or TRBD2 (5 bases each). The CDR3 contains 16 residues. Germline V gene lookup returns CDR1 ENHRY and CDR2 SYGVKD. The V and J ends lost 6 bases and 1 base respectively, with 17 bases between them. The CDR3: CAIRTGARTGTDTQYF. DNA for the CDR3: TGTGCCATCAGAACCGGGGCTCGGACCGGCACAGATACGCAGTATTTT.

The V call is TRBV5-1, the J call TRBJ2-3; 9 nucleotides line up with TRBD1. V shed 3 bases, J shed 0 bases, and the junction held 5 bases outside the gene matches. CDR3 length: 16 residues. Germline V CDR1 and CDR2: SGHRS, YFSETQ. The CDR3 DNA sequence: TGCGCCAGCAGCTCCGGGACAGGGTTGAGCACAGATACGCAGTATTTT. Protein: CASSSGTGLSTDTQYF.

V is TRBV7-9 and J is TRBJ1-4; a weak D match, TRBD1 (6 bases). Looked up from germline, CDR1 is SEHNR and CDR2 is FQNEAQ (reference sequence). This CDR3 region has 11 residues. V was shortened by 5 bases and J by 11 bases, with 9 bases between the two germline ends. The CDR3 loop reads CASSEGQKLFF. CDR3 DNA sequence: TGTGCCAGCAGCGAAGGACAGAAACTGTTTTTT.

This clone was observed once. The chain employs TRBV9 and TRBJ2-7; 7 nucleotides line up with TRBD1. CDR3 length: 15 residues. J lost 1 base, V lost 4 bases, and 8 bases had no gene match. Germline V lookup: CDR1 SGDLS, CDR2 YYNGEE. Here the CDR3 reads CASSLTGTASYEQYF. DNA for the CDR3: TGTGCCAGCAGCCTGACCGGGACAGCTTCCTACGAGCAGTACTTC.

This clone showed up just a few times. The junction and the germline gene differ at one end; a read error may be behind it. The CDR3 region is CASSPIQAQDTQYF. For the CDR3, the DNA is TGTGCCAGCTCACCTATCCAGGCCCAAGATACCCAGTACTTC. This chain joins TRBV18 and TRBJ2-5; D ambiguous. The CDR3 totals 14 residues. Germline V gene lookup returns CDR1 KGHSH and CDR2 LQKENI.

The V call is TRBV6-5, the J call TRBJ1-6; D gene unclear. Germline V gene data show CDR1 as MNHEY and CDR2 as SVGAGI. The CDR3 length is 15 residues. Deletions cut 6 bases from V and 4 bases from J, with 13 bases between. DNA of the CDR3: TGTGCCAGCAGGACGGCTAAGGATTATAATTCACCCCTCCACTTT. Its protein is CASRTAKDYNSPLHF.

CDR3 sequence: CAFSAGRGEKLFF. Written as DNA, the CDR3 is TGTGCCTTTAGCGCAGGGAGAGGTGAAAAACTGTTTTTT. This chain links TRBV30 with TRBJ1-4; possibly TRBD1 for D (5 bases). The V gene lost 7 bases and the J gene lost 7 bases, with 16 bases spanning the gap. Germline CDR1 is GTSNPN and CDR2 is SVGIG (reference sequence). The length of the CDR3 is 13 residues.